Sequencing of this T cell receptor (beta chain) was carried out in a study of blood T cell repertoires in COVID-19. Study summary: Spain, Italy and the United States supplied samples that represented acute and convalescent COVID-19. Sources were T cells, B-cell-depleted T cells, or PBMCs; the material itself was cDNA or gDNA.

On this clone itself: A junction boundary mismatches the germline segment, possibly from a read error. The sample carries other DNA sequences with the same CDR3.

The CDR3 spans 17 residues. From germline, CDR1 is SGHVT and CDR2 SQSDAQ. Sequencing used immunoSEQ multiplex PCR; TCRdb keeps in-frame clones, though not all of them. The repertoire consists of over 200,000 clones, with 70% to 90% occurring once and the leading ten covering roughly 10%. Participants' reported clinical history set cohort assignment. Two consecutive negative NP/OP PCR tests, clearance, or resolved symptoms defined Cohort 3 recovery. The sequenced material came from PBMCs or T cells enriched from blood (not recorded which). This chain connects TRBV7-4 to TRBJ1-5, with D maybe TRBD1 (6 bases). The source of this sequence is a man younger than 40 who had recovered from COVID-19. CDR3 region: CPSRHGYGGGSNQPQHF. Written as DNA, the CDR3 is TGTCCCAGCCGCCACGGATACGGGGGGGGCAGCAATCAGCCCCAGCATTTT.